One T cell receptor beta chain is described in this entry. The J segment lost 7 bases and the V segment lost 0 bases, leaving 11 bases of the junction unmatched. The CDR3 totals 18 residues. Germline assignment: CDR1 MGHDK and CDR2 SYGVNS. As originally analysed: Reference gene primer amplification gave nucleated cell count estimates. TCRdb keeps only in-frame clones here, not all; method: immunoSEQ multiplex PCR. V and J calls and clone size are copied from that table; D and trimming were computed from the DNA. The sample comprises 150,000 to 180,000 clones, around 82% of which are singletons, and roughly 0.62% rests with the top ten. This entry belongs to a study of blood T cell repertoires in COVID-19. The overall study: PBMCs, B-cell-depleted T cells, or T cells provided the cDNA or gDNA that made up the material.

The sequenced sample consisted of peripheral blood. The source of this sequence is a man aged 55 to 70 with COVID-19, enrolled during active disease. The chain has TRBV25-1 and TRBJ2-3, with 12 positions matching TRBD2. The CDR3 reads CASSEYILPSGRGNTQYF. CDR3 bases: TGTGCCAGCAGTGAATATATTTTGCCTAGCGGGAGGGGCAATACGCAGTATTTT.